This entry lists 30 T cell receptor beta chains sequenced from one sample in a study of shared clonotypes between healthy human individuals. Clones were sequenced by immunoSEQ multiplex PCR, and TCRdb holds only the in-frame ones, with some missing. Of around 2.1 million clones in the sample, approximately 94% were seen once. CD45RO-negative CD8 cells positively selected for CCR7 made up the naive population, which excluded terminally differentiated effector memory CD45RA+ cells. The sample taken for sequencing was naive CD8+ T cells from PBMCs. These receptors were collected from a man between 18 and 29 years old in good health. Some clones in this sample may be carry-over from other donors' samples.

The V and J genes are TRBV28 and TRBJ2-7; 9 bases are a match to TRBD1. This CDR3 is built from 15 residues. Germline V gene sequence: CDR1 MDHEN, CDR2 SYDVKM. The junction had 8 bases not matched to a gene; V was cut back by 4 bases and J by 4 bases. This CDR3 is CASSSATGGTYEQYF. CDR3 bases: TGTGCCAGCAGTTCGGCGACAGGGGGTACGTACGAGCAGTACTTC.

The rearrangement uses TRBV18 and TRBJ1-1, with TRBD1 matching 7 bases. The CDR3 consists of 15 residues. Germline-derived CDR1 and CDR2 are KGHSH and LQKENI. The ends lost 3 bases at V and 0 bases at J; junction bases unmatched: 4. Here the CDR3 DNA reads TGTGCCAGCTCACCGAGACAGGGAATGAACACTGAAGCTTTCTTT. It yields the protein CASSPRQGMNTEAFF.

About this clone: Other DNA sequences of this sample code for an identical CDR3. This chain connects TRBV13 to TRBJ2-7; D unresolved. CDR1 is PRHDT and CDR2 is FYEKMQ in the germline V gene (reference sequence). The CDR3 extends over 12 amino acids. Trimming stripped 5 bases from V and 0 bases from J, with 5 bases between. The CDR3 bases are TGTGCCAGCAGCCCCGGCTCCTACGAGCAGTACTTC. It encodes CASSPGSYEQYF.

The genes are TRBV7-9 and TRBJ2-5, with D tentatively TRBD1 or TRBD2 (5 bases each). The V end lost 5 bases, the J end lost 1 base, and 14 bases lay between the germline ends. The V gene's germline CDR1 is SEHNR and CDR2 FQNEAQ (reference sequence). The length of the CDR3 is 15 residues. CDR3 protein: CASSPPRGLQETQYF. CDR3 nucleotides: TGTGCCAGCAGCCCCCCCCGGGGCCTCCAAGAGACCCAGTACTTC. The complete variable domain, with remaining parts taken from reference TRBV7-9 and TRBJ2-5, reads DTGVSQNPRHKITKRGQNVTFRCDPISEHNRLYWYRQTLGQGPEFLTYFQNEAQLEKSRLLSDRFSAERPKGSFSTLEIQRTEQGDSAMYLCASSPPRGLQETQYFGPGTRLLVL.

This chain uses TRBV7-9 with TRBJ1-4; the match to TRBD1 covers 10 bases. CDR3 size: 16 residues. The germline gives CDR1 SEHNR, CDR2 FQNEAQ (reference sequence). V lost 4 bases, J lost 6 bases, and 8 bases stayed unmatched. The CDR3 loop reads CASSSRSGTGDEKLFF. In DNA, the CDR3 is TGTGCCAGCAGCTCAAGATCCGGGACAGGGGATGAAAAACTGTTTTTT.

The rearrangement links TRBV7-9 to TRBJ2-2; 10 bases agree with TRBD2. CDR1 and CDR2 from the germline V gene are SEHNR and FQNEAQ (reference sequence). Trimming cost V 5 bases and J 3 bases; bases outside gene matches: 3. This CDR3 comprises 15 residues. CDR3 amino acids: CASSPSGRDTGELFF. In DNA form, the CDR3 reads TGTGCCAGCAGCCCAAGCGGGAGGGACACCGGGGAGCTGTTTTTT.

The chain recombines TRBV19 with TRBJ2-5; D is ambiguous. CDR3 length: 16 residues. Germline V gene data show CDR1 as LNHDA and CDR2 as SQIVND (reference sequence). The V end lost 3 bases, the J end lost 1 base, and 15 bases lay between the germline ends. CDR3 sequence (DNA): TGTGCCAGTAGTATGATGGGCCCAAACTTCCAAGAGACCCAGTACTTC. Protein product: CASSMMGPNFQETQYF.

The V gene is TRBV5-6, the J gene TRBJ2-2; 7 bases fit TRBD1. This CDR3 spans 17 amino acids. Germline V gene data show CDR1 as SGHDT and CDR2 as YYEEEE. Losses at the gene ends were 3 bases for V and 5 bases for J; bases not matched to a gene: 13. The CDR3 DNA sequence: TGTGCCAGCAGCTCGACAGGGTATAAGGGGATGACCGGGGAGCTGTTTTTT. Translating it yields CASSSTGYKGMTGELFF.

The chain couples TRBV28 to TRBJ1-1; D is uncertain. The CDR3 sequence is 16 residues long. Between the trimmed V and J ends, which lost 7 bases and 7 bases, there was a span of 25 bases. Germline-derived CDR1 and CDR2 are MDHEN and SYDVKM. The CDR3 DNA is TGTGCCAGCACCGCGCTCGGCGTAACGCCGGCAATTGAAGCTTTCTTT. This sequence encodes CASTALGVTPAIEAFF.

The rearrangement uses TRBV7-2 and TRBJ1-2, with D maybe TRBD1 (6 bases). Germline V gene data show CDR1 as SGHTA and CDR2 as FQGNSA. The CDR3 has 13 amino acids. The CDR3 nucleotides read TGTGCTTCCGAGGGGGGCTTGTACTATGGCTACACCTTC. This codes for CASEGGLYYGYTF.

The chain combines TRBV9 with TRBJ1-1; 7 bases fit TRBD1. The CDR3 runs to 15 residues. J was trimmed by 3 bases and V by 3 bases; bases with no gene match: 8. CDR1 is SGDLS and CDR2 is YYNGEE in the germline V gene. Here the CDR3 DNA reads TGTGCCAGCAGCGCCACCGGGGGACAGTACACTGAAGCTTTCTTT. Encoded protein: CASSATGGQYTEAFF. Complete variable domain (other parts from reference TRBV9 and TRBJ1-1): DSGVTQTPKHLITATGQRVTLRCSPRSGDLSVYWYQQSLDQGLQFLIQYYNGEERAKGNILERFSAQQFPDLHSELNLSSLELGDSALYFCASSATGGQYTEAFFGQGTRLTVV.

This chain joins TRBV7-9 and TRBJ2-7; 11 bases agree with TRBD2. Germline V gene lookup returns CDR1 SEHNR and CDR2 FQNEAQ (reference sequence). The CDR3 covers 14 residues. Losses at the gene ends were 7 bases for V and 3 bases for J; bases not matched to a gene: 5. Here the CDR3 DNA reads TGTGCCAGCACCGGACTAGCGGGCCACTACGAGCAGTACTTC. It encodes CASTGLAGHYEQYF. Using reference TRBV7-9 and TRBJ2-7 for the parts outside the CDR3, the full variable domain is DTGVSQNPRHKITKRGQNVTFRCDPISEHNRLYWYRQTLGQGPEFLTYFQNEAQLEKSRLLSDRFSAERPKGSFSTLEIQRTEQGDSAMYLCASTGLAGHYEQYFGPGTRLTVT.

CDR3 DNA: TGTGCCAGCAGCCCCGCTCGGAGCTCCTACGAGCAGTACTTC. It translates to CASSPARSSYEQYF. The chain links TRBV9 to TRBJ2-7; D not resolved. The V end lost 4 bases, the J end lost 0 bases, and 11 bases lay between the germline ends. In germline, CDR1 is SGDLS, CDR2 YYNGEE. The CDR3 extends over 14 amino acids.

The gene calls are TRBV13 and TRBJ1-1; tentative D call: TRBD1 (5 bases). Germline values: CDR1 PRHDT, CDR2 FYEKMQ (reference sequence). V shed 5 bases and J shed 3 bases, with 10 bases lying between them. The CDR3 totals 13 residues. The CDR3 protein is CASSPREDTEAFF. Here the CDR3 DNA reads TGTGCCAGCAGCCCCAGGGAAGACACTGAAGCTTTCTTT.

This clone was found once. V and J are TRBV27 and TRBJ2-7, with unresolved D. Germline CDR1 MNHEY, CDR2 SMNVEV (reference sequence). V lost 5 bases and J lost 3, with 14 bases in between. This CDR3 comprises 14 residues. CDR3 bases: TGTGCCAGCAGTCCCCTTGCGCTTCTCTACGAGCAGTACTTC. This sequence encodes CASSPLALLYEQYF.

The V and J genes are TRBV5-1 and TRBJ1-1; D is uncertain. This CDR3 region has 13 residues. Trimming left V 4 bases short and J 7 bases short, with 14 bases between. Germline CDR1 reads SGHRS; CDR2 reads YFSETQ. CDR3 nucleotides: TGCGCCAGCAGCCTTTGGGGAGGGAATGAAGCTTTCTTT. It specifies CASSLWGGNEAFF.

This chain joins TRBV13 and TRBJ2-7; TRBD2 matches at 10 bases. The CDR3 covers 14 residues. Germline-derived CDR1 and CDR2 are PRHDT and FYEKMQ (reference sequence). V was pared by 3 bases and J by 7 bases, with 6 bases of the junction left unmatched. CDR3 sequence: CASSLLAGVGEQYF. The CDR3 DNA sequence: TGTGCCAGCAGCTTGCTAGCGGGAGTCGGGGAGCAGTACTTC.

The CDR3 loop is CASDTGRGNTEAFF. CDR3 bases: TGCGCCAGCGATACAGGGCGTGGGAACACTGAAGCTTTCTTT. This chain uses TRBV5-1 with TRBJ1-1; TRBD1 might be the D (6 bases). Trimming removed 7 bases at V and 1 base at J, with 14 bases between. CDR3 length: 14 residues. Germline assignment: CDR1 SGHRS and CDR2 YFSETQ.

The chain is built from TRBV6-5 and TRBJ2-3; TRBD2 might be the D (6 bases). The ends were cut back, 2 bases at V and 0 bases at J, with 12 bases in the middle. The CDR3 extends over 16 amino acids. Per the germline V gene, CDR1 is MNHEY and CDR2 is SVGAGI. The CDR3 is CASSYEAGLSTDTQYF. For the CDR3, the DNA is TGTGCCAGCAGTTACGAGGCGGGACTTAGCACAGATACGCAGTATTTT.

The chain carries TRBV14 and TRBJ2-7; tentatively, D is TRBD2 (5 bases). Germline CDR1 reads SGHDN; CDR2 reads FVKESK. The V end was cut by 0 bases, the J end by 3 bases, with 12 bases between. The CDR3 covers 15 residues. CDR3 nucleotides: TGTGCCAGCAGCCAAGAGGCTAGGGAGAACTACGAGCAGTACTTC. Translation gives CASSQEARENYEQYF. Combining the CDR3 with reference TRBV14 and TRBJ2-7 gives the whole variable domain EAGVTQFPSHSVIEKGQTVTLRCDPISGHDNLYWYRRVMGKEIKFLLHFVKESKQDESGMPNNRFLAERTGGTYSTLKVQPAELEDSGVYFCASSQEARENYEQYFGPGTRLTVT.

In its sample, this clone was seen a few times. Other DNA sequences from this sample encode an identical CDR3 as well. This chain links TRBV27 with TRBJ1-1, with D possibly being TRBD1 (5 bases). The CDR3 covers 11 residues. V gave up 5 bases and J gave up 8 bases, with 9 bases separating them. The germline V gene has CDR1 MNHEY and CDR2 SMNVEV (reference sequence). The CDR3 sequence: CASSLGTEAFF. The CDR3 bases are TGTGCCAGCAGTCTAGGGACGGAAGCTTTCTTT.

For this clone: The sample carries other DNA sequences with the same CDR3. The rearrangement links TRBV5-6 to TRBJ2-7, with TRBD2 matching 10 bases. Germline loops: CDR1 SGHDT, CDR2 YYEEEE. V was pared by 2 bases and J by 4 bases, with 3 bases of the junction left unmatched. The CDR3 totals 14 residues. The DNA of the CDR3 is TGTGCCAGCAGCTTTGGGACTAGCGTGTACGAGCAGTACTTC. Its translation: CASSFGTSVYEQYF.

V usage is TRBV2 and J usage is TRBJ2-7, with D hard to call. The V and J ends lost 7 bases and 6 bases respectively, with 10 bases between them. In germline, CDR1 is SNHLY, CDR2 FYNNEI. This CDR3 spans 11 amino acids. Written as DNA, the CDR3 is TGTGCCAGCATCAAAAAGTCCGAGCAGTACTTC. Protein sequence: CASIKKSEQYF.

The rearrangement uses TRBV29-1 and TRBJ1-2; D unresolved. Germline CDR1 SQVTM, CDR2 ANQGSEA. This CDR3 has 13 residues. V was clipped by 7 bases and J by 8 bases, with 20 bases between them. The CDR3 sequence is CSAAIDPLVGYTF. CDR3 bases: TGCAGCGCCGCCATAGACCCCCTAGTCGGCTACACCTTC.

The chain joins TRBV27 to TRBJ1-4; no reliable D call. CDR1 is MNHEY, CDR2 SMNVEV, per germline (reference sequence). V was clipped by 8 bases and J by 4 bases, with 17 bases between them. This CDR3 region has 15 residues. Written as DNA, the CDR3 is TGTGCCAGCGGCCCTGAGGGCCAGATTAATGAAAAACTGTTTTTT. Translating it yields CASGPEGQINEKLFF.

The chain employs TRBV19 and TRBJ1-1, with unresolved D. The V gene's germline CDR1 is LNHDA and CDR2 SQIVND (reference sequence). CDR3 length equals 14 residues. Trimming stripped 5 bases from V and 4 bases from J, with 14 bases between. For the CDR3, the DNA is TGTGCCAGTAGTCTAGGAAGATCTGGCACTGAAGCTTTCTTT. It encodes CASSLGRSGTEAFF.

This chain links TRBV4-1 with TRBJ2-3, with a tentative D call TRBD2 (5 bases). Trimming cost V 3 bases and J 3 bases, with 19 bases left between them. The CDR3 is 17 amino acids. The V gene's germline CDR1 is MGHRA and CDR2 YSYEKL. The CDR3 here is CASSHPMRDLSTDTQYF. CDR3 bases: TGCGCCAGCAGCCACCCTATGAGGGATTTGAGTACAGATACGCAGTATTTT.

This chain joins TRBV9 and TRBJ2-3; the D gene is possibly TRBD2 (6 bases). Germline V gene sequence: CDR1 SGDLS, CDR2 YYNGEE. V lost 2 bases and J 1 base, leaving 14 bases between the germline ends. CDR3 length equals 16 residues. The CDR3 loop is CASSVPVGGGTDTQYF. DNA for the CDR3: TGTGCCAGCAGCGTTCCAGTGGGAGGTGGCACAGATACGCAGTATTTT.

J is TRBJ1-1 and V is TRBV19, with D possibly being TRBD1 (5 bases). Germline V gene lookup returns CDR1 LNHDA and CDR2 SQIVND (reference sequence). V shed 7 bases and J shed 3 bases, with 21 bases lying between them. The CDR3 totals 16 residues. The CDR3 region is CASTGLGDWTHTEAFF. The CDR3 coding sequence is TGTGCCAGTACCGGGCTAGGGGATTGGACCCACACTGAAGCTTTCTTT.

This chain links TRBV19 with TRBJ1-5; 8 bases agree with TRBD1. V dropped 10 bases and J dropped 4; count of bases not matched to a gene: 9. This CDR3 contains 14 residues. Germline-derived CDR1 and CDR2 are LNHDA and SQIVND (reference sequence). The CDR3 DNA sequence: TGTGCCACCGTAGACAGGGGCGGAAATCAGCCCCAGCATTTT. This codes for CATVDRGGNQPQHF.